These T cell receptor beta chains were read from a single sample in a study of CD8 T cells in Susac syndrome. One entry per CDR3 protein results from TCRdb running MiXCR on the immunoSEQ multiplex PCR reads. The table has approximately 110,000 distinct CDR3 sequences, approximately 95% seen once. Sequenced: CD8+ T cells from PBMCs. The source of these receptors is a human donor with multiple sclerosis. Each CDR3 is given with its conserved first and last residue. Each record gives: V gene, clone size, J gene, D gene, CDR3 protein, CDR3 DNA. A D gene is named only where the DNA matches it firmly. Clone size is stated in some rows and not others, as once, few, many or a class when expanded.

>TRBV6-5|-|TRBJ2-1|TRBD2
CASRAGAPGNEQFF
TGTGCCAGCAGAGCGGGGGCCCCAGGGAATGAGCAGTTCTTC
>TRBV5-6|-|TRBJ2-7|-
CASSLVGHSYEQYF
TGTGCCAGCAGCTTGGTAGGGCATTCCTACGAGCAGTACTTC
>TRBV4-2|-|TRBJ2-5|TRBD1
CASSMTGGETQYF
TGTGCCAGCAGCATGACAGGGGGTGAGACCCAGTACTTC
>TRBV15|-|TRBJ2-1|-
CATSRSPGGGSYNEQFF
TGTGCCACCAGCAGGAGCCCTGGGGGAGGCTCCTACAATGAGCAGTTCTTC
>TRBV12-3/TRBV12-4|-|TRBJ1-2|-
CASSLPRFYGYTF
TGTGCCAGCAGTTTGCCAAGGTTCTATGGCTACACCTTC
>TRBV6-5|once|TRBJ1-2|TRBD1
CASSSDRGFGYTF
TGTGCCAGCAGCTCAGACAGGGGATTTGGCTACACCTTC
>TRBV11-2|-|TRBJ1-5|-
CASSLGRLLNQPQHF
TGTGCCAGCAGCTTGGGCAGACTCCTCAATCAGCCCCAGCATTTT
>TRBV27|-|TRBJ1-1|-
CASSLQSNTEAFF
TGTGCCAGCAGTTTACAATCGAACACTGAAGCTTTCTTT
>TRBV4-1|-|TRBJ2-7|-
CASSQIQGRKSDEQYF
TGCGCCAGCAGCCAGATACAGGGTAGAAAATCTGACGAGCAGTACTTC
>TRBV9|-|TRBJ2-7|-
CASSAGGTEFYEQYF
TGTGCCAGCAGCGCAGGCGGGACCGAGTTCTACGAGCAGTACTTC
>TRBV3-1|-|TRBJ2-7|-
CASGGDSRYEQYF
TGTGCCAGCGGCGGGGACTCCCGCTACGAGCAGTACTTC
>TRBV25-1|-|TRBJ2-4|TRBD1
CASSAGQGAAKNIQYF
TGTGCCAGCAGTGCTGGACAGGGGGCTGCCAAAAACATTCAGTACTTC
>TRBV12-3/TRBV12-4|-|TRBJ1-2|-
CASSLIGPVLEGYTF
TGTGCCAGCAGTTTAATCGGCCCGGTCCTAGAGGGCTACACCTTC